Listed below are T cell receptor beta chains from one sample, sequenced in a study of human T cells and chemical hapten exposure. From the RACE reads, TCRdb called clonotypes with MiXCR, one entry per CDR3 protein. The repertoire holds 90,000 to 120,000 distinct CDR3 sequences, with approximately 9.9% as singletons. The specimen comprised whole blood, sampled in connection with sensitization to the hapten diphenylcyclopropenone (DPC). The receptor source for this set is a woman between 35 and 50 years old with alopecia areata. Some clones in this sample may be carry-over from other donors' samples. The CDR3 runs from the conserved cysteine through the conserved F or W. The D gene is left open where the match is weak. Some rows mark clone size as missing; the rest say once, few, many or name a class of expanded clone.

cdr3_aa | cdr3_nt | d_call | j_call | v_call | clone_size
CASSIDPSRYNEQFF | TGTGCCAGTAGTATTGACCCCTCCCGGTACAATGAGCAGTTCTTC | . | TRBJ2-1 | TRBV19 | many
CASSQPGQLSF | TGTGCCAGCAGTCAACCGGGACAGCTCTCCTTC | TRBD1 | TRBJ1-2 | TRBV6-2/TRBV6-3 | many
CASSPGVVGGRWHTQYF | TGTGCCAGCAGCCCGGGGGTTGTTGGGGGGCGATGGCATACGCAGTATTTT | . | TRBJ2-3 | TRBV12-3/TRBV12-4 | many
CAWERWTEAFF | TGTGCCTGGGAACGGTGGACTGAAGCTTTCTTT | . | TRBJ1-1 | TRBV30 | few
CASSAPPGTATAYEQYF | TGTGCCAGCAGTGCCCCCCCCGGGACAGCGACGGCCTACGAGCAGTACTTC | TRBD1 | TRBJ2-7 | TRBV6-1 | many
CASSPIGRFTGELFF | TGTGCCAGCAGTCCGATAGGACGGTTCACCGGGGAGCTGTTTTTT | . | TRBJ2-2 | TRBV27 | few
CASSQDRGRLDEQFF | TGCGCCAGCAGCCAAGATCGGGGGCGCTTGGATGAGCAGTTCTTC | . | TRBJ2-1 | TRBV4-3 | many
CASSEHSYNEQFF | TGTGCCAGCAGTGAACACAGCTACAATGAGCAGTTCTTC | . | TRBJ2-1 | TRBV25-1 | few
CATRASGGPNNEQFF | TGTGCCACCAGGGCAAGCGGGGGGCCCAACAATGAGCAGTTCTTC | TRBD2 | TRBJ2-1 | TRBV24-1 | .
CASSQDAGFSLNEQFF | TGCGCCAGCAGCCAAGACGCGGGGTTCTCCCTCAATGAGCAGTTCTTC | . | TRBJ2-1 | TRBV4-3 | many
CASHSGGGITDTQYF | TGCGCCAGCCACTCGGGGGGCGGGATCACAGATACGCAGTATTTT | . | TRBJ2-3 | TRBV5-1 | .
CASSPNPFPIGRSYNEQFF | TGTGCCAGCAGCCCGAACCCTTTCCCCATCGGGCGTTCCTACAATGAGCAGTTCTTC | . | TRBJ2-1 | TRBV11-2 | many
CASSLATSYQETQYF | TGTGCCAGCAGCTTGGCGACTTCGTACCAAGAGACCCAGTACTTC | . | TRBJ2-5 | TRBV5-6 | many
CASSVAAGGPRWTDTQYF | TGTGCCAGCAGCGTAGCGGCGGGAGGGCCACGATGGACAGATACGCAGTATTTT | TRBD2 | TRBJ2-3 | TRBV9 | few
CASSIPGNTEAFF | TGTGCCAGTAGTATACCGGGGAACACTGAAGCTTTCTTT | . | TRBJ1-1 | TRBV19 | many
CAIRSDRADTQYF | TGTGCCATCAGGTCGGATCGGGCAGATACGCAGTATTTT | . | TRBJ2-3 | TRBV10-3 | few
CSARLTGRETQYF | TGCAGTGCTAGGTTGACAGGGAGAGAGACCCAGTACTTC | TRBD1 | TRBJ2-5 | TRBV20-1 | .
CASSIDVTSGSSTDMQYF | TGTGCCAGTAGTATAGATGTAACTAGCGGGTCTAGCACAGATATGCAGTATTTT | TRBD2 | TRBJ2-3 | TRBV19 | .
CASSPTGKGAQPQHF | TGTGCCAGCAGTCCTACAGGAAAAGGGGCCCAGCCCCAGCATTTT | . | TRBJ1-5 | TRBV12-3/TRBV12-4 | many
CASSIKLNQEQYF | TGCGCCAGCAGCATAAAACTAAACCAGGAGCAGTACTTC | . | TRBJ2-7 | TRBV5-1 | few
CASSLGGTHTDTQYF | TGTGCCAGCAGCTTGGGCGGGACTCACACAGATACGCAGTATTTT | . | TRBJ2-3 | TRBV7-3 | .
CASSPRTGFSYEQYF | TGTGCCAGCAGCCCCCGGACAGGGTTCTCCTACGAGCAGTACTTC | TRBD1 | TRBJ2-7 | TRBV7-8 | .
CASSFQGDQPQHF | TGCGCCAGCAGCTTTCAAGGGGATCAGCCCCAGCATTTT | . | TRBJ1-5 | TRBV5-1 | .
CASSLDSTTNYGYTF | TGTGCCAGCAGCCTAGACTCTACCACTAACTATGGCTACACCTTC | . | TRBJ1-2 | TRBV7-9 | many
CASSSGTSEDEQFF | TGCGCCAGCAGTTCCGGGACTAGCGAAGATGAGCAGTTCTTC | TRBD2 | TRBJ2-1 | TRBV5-1 | .
CSAGDRGLGSPLHF | TGCAGTGCTGGGGACAGGGGGCTTGGTTCACCCCTCCACTTT | TRBD1 | TRBJ1-6 | TRBV20-1 | .
CASSAAGELTGELFF | TGTGCCAGCAGCGCAGCGGGAGAACTAACCGGGGAGCTGTTTTTT | TRBD2 | TRBJ2-2 | TRBV7-9 | .
CASSLTSGVADTQYF | TGTGCCAGCAGCCTGACTAGCGGGGTGGCAGATACGCAGTATTTT | TRBD2 | TRBJ2-3 | TRBV7-2 | many
CASTRGQITNYGYTF | TGTGCCAGCACCCGGGGACAGATTACCAACTATGGCTACACCTTC | TRBD1 | TRBJ1-2 | TRBV12-3/TRBV12-4 | many